Shown below are 8 T cell receptor beta chains from a single sample sequenced in a study of radiotherapy plus CTLA-4 blockade in lung cancer. Assay used: immunoSEQ multiplex PCR; TCRdb lists only in-frame clones, some missing. The sample yields about 39,000 clones, approximately 75% seen once. The sample was peripheral blood, taken from a patient treated with radiotherapy plus ipilimumab. The source is a human donor with non-small cell lung cancer that progressed on radiotherapy plus ipilimumab.

The V call is TRBV5-6, the J call TRBJ2-3; the match to TRBD2 covers 11 bases. The CDR3 has 15 residues. Germline-derived CDR1 and CDR2 are SGHDT and YYEEEE. The ends lost 5 bases at V and 3 bases at J; junction bases unmatched: 5. The CDR3 coding sequence is TGTGCCAGCAGTTTAACTAGCGGGGGAACAGATACGCAGTATTTT. This translates into CASSLTSGGTDTQYF.

The chain carries TRBV11-2 and TRBJ1-1; no definite D call. Looked up from germline, CDR1 is SGHAT and CDR2 is FQNNGV. The V end was cut by 2 bases, the J end by 2 bases, with 3 bases between. The CDR3 is made up of 12 amino acids. CDR3 nucleotide sequence: TGTGCCAGCAGCTTAAGCAACACTGAAGCTTTCTTT. Protein product: CASSLSNTEAFF.

The chain links TRBV7-2 to TRBJ2-1; perhaps TRBD2 as D (5 bases). Germline V gives CDR1 SGHTA, CDR2 FQGNSA. The CDR3 is 16 amino acids. The ends were cut back, 2 bases at V and 4 bases at J, with 15 bases in the middle. CDR3 sequence reads: CASSLRLPGIYNEQFF. The CDR3 DNA reads TGTGCCAGCAGCTTACGACTCCCCGGGATATACAATGAGCAGTTCTTC.

The V gene is TRBV5-4, the J gene TRBJ1-2; TRBD1 aligns across 9 bases. CDR3 size: 16 residues. Unmatched junction bases numbered 3, after V lost 0 bases and J lost 0 bases. CDR1 and CDR2 from the germline V gene are SGHNT and YYREEE (reference sequence). Written as DNA, the CDR3 is TGTGCCAGCAGCTTGGGACAGGGGGTAGCTAACTATGGCTACACCTTC. Amino acid sequence: CASSLGQGVANYGYTF.

J is TRBJ1-5 and V is TRBV10-3; 7 bases match TRBD1. Trimming cost V 8 bases and J 0 bases; bases outside gene matches: 7. This CDR3 is built from 15 residues. Germline V gives CDR1 ENHRY, CDR2 SYGVKD. CDR3 amino acids: CAIGTGDYSNQPQHF. DNA for the CDR3: TGTGCCATCGGTACAGGGGATTATAGCAATCAGCCCCAGCATTTT.

The J gene is TRBJ1-1, the V gene TRBV27, with 7 bases lining up with TRBD1. The V segment lost 4 bases and the J segment 3 bases; nucleotides outside the gene matches: 2. CDR1 and CDR2 (germline): MNHEY, SMNVEV (reference sequence). This CDR3 comprises 13 residues. CDR3 coding DNA: TGTGCCAGCAGTTGGGGACAGTACACTGAAGCTTTCTTT. This encodes CASSWGQYTEAFF.

The rearrangement joins TRBV15 to TRBJ2-5; 12 positions match TRBD2. The CDR3 extends over 15 amino acids. Trimming removed 4 bases from V and 1 base from J; junction bases left unmatched: 1. Germline values: CDR1 LNHNV, CDR2 YYDKDF (reference sequence). CDR3 in amino acids: CATSTSGGVQETQYF. DNA of the CDR3: TGTGCCACCAGCACTAGCGGGGGGGTCCAAGAGACCCAGTACTTC. Full variable domain (outside the CDR3, taken from reference TRBV15 and TRBJ2-5): DAMVIQNPRYQVTQFGKPVTLSCSQTLNHNVMYWYQQKSSQAPKLLFHYYDKDFNNEADTPDNFQSRRPNTSFCFLDIRSPGLGDTAMYLCATSTSGGVQETQYFGPGTRLLVL.

This clone has a single count. V and J are TRBV7-3 and TRBJ2-7, with 7 bases that match TRBD2. The CDR3 length is 13 residues. Germline CDR1 reads SGHTA; CDR2 reads FQGTGA. V lost 1 base and J lost 7; bases outside the gene matches: 4. The CDR3 region has the DNA TGTGCCAGCAGCTTAAGCCCACTAGCGGAGCAGTACTTC. Its protein is CASSLSPLAEQYF.